The 8 T cell receptor beta chains given below trace back to one sample, sequenced in a study of shared clonotypes between healthy human individuals. The table came from immunoSEQ multiplex PCR; TCRdb's copy has only in-frame clones and leaves some out. The sample includes approximately 1.5 million clones, about 98.5% of them seen just once. Sequenced material: naive CD4+ T cells sorted from blood. Stated subset: CD45RA+ positively selected. These receptors came from a man aged 25 to 40 in good health.

This clone was counted between two and nine times. The chain joins TRBV5-4 to TRBJ2-2, with no clear D. The CDR3 has 16 amino acids. Trimming removed 3 bases at V and 3 bases at J, with 15 bases between. CDR1 is SGHNT and CDR2 is YYREEE in the germline V gene (reference sequence). CDR3 sequence reads: CASSWKGKRDTGELFF. The CDR3 bases are TGTGCCAGCAGCTGGAAGGGAAAACGGGACACCGGGGAGCTGTTTTTT.

In this sample, this clone turned up once. The CDR3 protein is CASRRTFKCNQPQHF. The CDR3 region has the DNA TGTGCCAGCAGAAGGACCTTTAAGTGCAATCAGCCCCAGCATTTT. J is TRBJ1-5 and V is TRBV6-4, with D uncertain. The germline V gene has CDR1 MRHNA and CDR2 SNTAGT. V dropped 6 bases and J dropped 2 bases, with 14 bases sitting between them. The CDR3 runs to 15 residues.

The CDR3 here is CASSERVSSGEAPYGYTF. In DNA form, the CDR3 reads TGTGCCAGCAGTGAGCGGGTATCGTCAGGGGAAGCACCCTATGGCTACACCTTC. V is TRBV2 and J is TRBJ1-2, with D perhaps TRBD1 (6 bases). Germline V CDR1 and CDR2: SNHLY, FYNNEI. Trimming shortened V by 3 bases and J by 4 bases, and 24 bases separated the two germline ends. The CDR3 spans 18 residues.

A word on this clone: The same CDR3 is also encoded by other DNA sequences in this sample. The CDR3 sequence: CASSVGGRGNYEQYF. Here the CDR3 DNA reads TGTGCCAGCAGCGTAGGTGGCAGGGGGAACTACGAGCAGTACTTC. This chain uses TRBV9 with TRBJ2-7, with 7 positions matching TRBD1. Germline values: CDR1 SGDLS, CDR2 YYNGEE. CDR3 length equals 15 residues. Losses at the gene ends were 0 bases for V and 3 bases for J; bases not matched to a gene: 6.

This chain connects TRBV7-2 to TRBJ2-7; D ambiguous. CDR3 length: 11 amino acids. Looked up from germline, CDR1 is SGHTA and CDR2 is FQGNSA. V was shortened by 1 base and J by 12 bases, with 10 bases between the two germline ends. The CDR3 DNA follows: TGTGCCAGCAGCTTAGGCTCCCCCAGGTACTTC. Amino acid sequence: CASSLGSPRYF.

Notes on this clone: This specimen includes other DNA sequences encoding the same CDR3. V usage is TRBV9 and J usage is TRBJ1-3; 7 bases align to TRBD1. CDR1 is SGDLS and CDR2 is YYNGEE in the germline V gene. The V gene end was trimmed by 3 bases and the J gene end by 4 bases; junction bases not matched to a gene: 4. The CDR3 contains 14 residues. The CDR3, as DNA: TGTGCCAGCAGCGGGACAGGAACGGGAAACACCATATATTTT. Translated: CASSGTGTGNTIYF.

The chain employs TRBV19 and TRBJ1-5; D might be TRBD1 (6 bases). Germline CDR1 LNHDA, CDR2 SQIVND (reference sequence). V shed 6 bases and J shed 12 bases, with 24 bases lying between them. This CDR3 region has 15 residues. The CDR3 protein is CASSPRGLDVEVQHF. The CDR3, as DNA: TGTGCCAGTAGCCCTCGGGGGCTGGATGTAGAGGTCCAGCATTTT.

The V and J genes are TRBV6-1 and TRBJ2-1, with D uncertain. The CDR3 spans 15 residues. CDR1 MNHNS and CDR2 SASEGT come from the germline V gene. V was shortened by 0 bases and J by 9 bases, with 15 bases between the two germline ends. CDR3 sequence (DNA): TGTGCCAGCAGTGAAGCCCCGTCAGTGACGGGTGAGCAGTTCTTC. This translates into CASSEAPSVTGEQFF.